The text below deals with one TCR beta chain. Its antigen remains undetermined. There are no base qualities to consult, and no much larger clone falls within one base. V sheds 4 bases and J sheds 6 bases, leaving 12 bases between their ends. Inclusive of the bounding cysteine and phenylalanine, the CDR3 is 14 residues long. Just CDR3 DNA is preserved here, 42 bases in frame from base 1. The germline V gene gives CDR1 as SGHDN and CDR2 as FVKESK. The data stem from a study of blood T cell repertoires in COVID-19 (dated by TCRdb to the early 2020s). About the study as a whole: The collaborator samples originated in the United States, Italy and Spain and spanned the acute and convalescent phases of COVID-19. The material from the prospective study consisted of cDNA or gDNA derived from T cells, B-cell-depleted T cells, or PBMCs. The dataset comprised deeply sampled blood TCRbeta repertoires from subjects exposed to, actively infected with, or recovered from COVID-19. The repertoires were released in a freely available public database intended as a resource for research on the immune response to SARS-CoV-2. The samples were drawn from the first 160 participants of the ongoing ImmuneRACE study and from 950 to 1,500 subjects provided by 6 global collaborators. Sample metadata almost always included a de-identified subject ID, COVID-19 status, age in years and sex. Where available, HLA class I and class II types were obtained from metadata supplied by the sample provider rather than from assay-based typing.

TCRbeta CDR3 regions were amplified from genomic DNA using the immunoSEQ Assay, a bias-controlled multiplex PCR. Turning to the authors' computational methods: Nucleated cell counts per sample were estimated from amplification of reference gene primers within the assay. Sequence reads were collapsed and filtered to measure the absolute abundance of every unique TCRbeta CDR3 rearrangement. For each sample, productive Simpson clonality was calculated as the square root of Simpson's diversity index across productive rearrangements. This immuneACCESS table, as held by TCRdb, lists in-frame sequences with V and J called but not all clones. Of the missing ones, under half trace to an unresolved V gene in checked studies; the others have no known cause. That table gives V, J and clone size, and the DNA gave D and trimming. The sample table holds roughly 130,000 clones, of which over 60% were seen once. Of the sample, about an eighth is held by the ten largest clones.

The collaborating institutions used their own protocols to collect whole blood in K2EDTA tubes. For TCRbeta analysis, collaborators shipped samples in one of three forms: frozen whole blood, isolated PBMCs, or DNA extracted from either of those sample types. Points the paper makes about the study in general: The quantity of clinical and demographic metadata differed by source and by participant and was supplied without curation.

Recombination joined TRBV14 with TRBJ2-2; the D gene cannot be named for sure. The sequencing sample was made of peripheral blood. This TCR was recovered from an elderly man with acute or convalescent COVID-19. The CDR3 reads as follows: CASSRSLLSGELFF. The nucleotide sequence reads TGTGCCAGCAGCCGAAGCTTACTTTCCGGGGAGCTGTTTTTT.